Listed below are T cell receptor beta chains from one sample, sequenced in a study of spatial heterogeneity in lung cancer. Via MiXCR, TCRdb re-called the 5' RACE reads, giving one row per CDR3 protein. Of 60,000 to 85,000 distinct CDR3 sequences in the sample, nearly 9% are singletons; the top ten hold 1.5% to 2%. Sequenced material: PBMCs, taken at follow-up. These receptors all come from a female donor with early-stage non-small cell lung cancer. Each CDR3 is given with its conserved first and last residue. The D gene is left open where the match is weak. A clone size is listed for some rows: how often the clone was seen (once, few, many), or a class if it is expanded.

D gene	V gene	clone size	J gene	CDR3 protein	CDR3 DNA
-	TRBV10-2	few	TRBJ1-1	CASSESISKEAFF	TGCGCCAGCAGTGAGTCGATCTCAAAAGAAGCTTTCTTT
-	TRBV3-1	many	TRBJ2-1	CASSHLPYNEQFF	TGTGCCAGCAGCCACCTACCCTACAATGAGCAGTTCTTC
TRBD2	TRBV7-8	many	TRBJ2-1	CASSARLAGPLNEQFF	TGTGCCAGCAGCGCCCGACTAGCGGGGCCCCTCAATGAGCAGTTCTTC
TRBD1	TRBV7-2	many	TRBJ2-7	CASSLVAGGTYEQYF	TGTGCCAGCAGCTTAGTGGCAGGGGGCACCTACGAGCAGTACTTC
-	TRBV5-1	many	TRBJ1-5	CASSEGSGGWQPQHF	TGCGCCAGCAGCGAGGGCAGCGGGGGCTGGCAGCCCCAGCATTTT
-	TRBV6-2/TRBV6-3	many	TRBJ1-2	CASSYPLGREDYGYTF	TGTGCCAGCAGTTACCCATTGGGCAGGGAGGACTATGGCTACACCTTC
TRBD2	TRBV5-1	-	TRBJ2-5	CASSLLAGGEETQYF	TGCGCCAGCAGCTTGCTAGCGGGAGGTGAAGAGACCCAGTACTTC
TRBD1	TRBV28	few	TRBJ2-7	CASSPGGVHEQYF	TGTGCCAGCAGCCCAGGGGGCGTGCACGAGCAGTACTTC
-	TRBV6-2/TRBV6-3	many	TRBJ1-1	CASSSRQVNTEAFF	TGTGCCAGCAGTTCCAGGCAGGTGAACACTGAAGCTTTCTTT
-	TRBV27	many	TRBJ1-2	CASSPKVFSGYGYTF	TGTGCCAGCAGTCCCAAGGTATTCTCAGGCTATGGCTACACCTTC
TRBD1	TRBV29-1	few	TRBJ1-2	CSVEQGSDYGYTF	TGCAGCGTAGAACAGGGGAGTGACTATGGCTACACCTTC
TRBD2	TRBV7-9	-	TRBJ2-1	CASSPTSGYYNEQFF	TGTGCCAGCAGCCCCACTAGCGGGTACTACAATGAGCAGTTCTTC
TRBD2	TRBV29-1	medium-sized	TRBJ2-1	CSVEVSREEFF	TGCAGCGTTGAAGTAAGTCGGGAGGAGTTCTTC
-	TRBV7-6	-	TRBJ2-7	CASSLEGAATYEQYF	TGTGCCAGCAGCTTAGAAGGGGCAGCAACCTACGAGCAGTACTTC
-	TRBV11-2	few	TRBJ2-1	CASSLEAAYNEQFF	TGTGCCAGCAGCTTAGAGGCGGCATACAATGAGCAGTTCTTC
-	TRBV5-5	many	TRBJ1-5	CASSPRAGDGNQPQHF	TGTGCCAGCAGCCCGAGGGCAGGGGATGGCAATCAGCCCCAGCATTTT
TRBD2	TRBV7-6	-	TRBJ2-7	CASSLKYGTSGSRGYEQYF	TGTGCCAGCAGCTTAAAGTACGGGACTAGCGGGAGTAGAGGCTACGAGCAGTACTTC
TRBD2	TRBV5-1	-	TRBJ2-1	CASSLTPTSGSNEQFF	TGCGCCAGCAGCTTGACCCCGACTAGCGGAAGCAATGAGCAGTTCTTC
-	TRBV7-7	many	TRBJ2-2	CASSLERGQGATGELFF	TGTGCTAGCAGCTTAGAGCGGGGCCAGGGGGCAACCGGGGAGCTGTTTTTT
-	TRBV7-9	many	TRBJ2-1	CASSWGGVDEQFF	TGTGCCAGCAGCTGGGGTGGGGTGGATGAGCAGTTCTTC
-	TRBV12-3/TRBV12-4	many	TRBJ1-3	CASSPQGLLSGNTIYF	TGTGCCAGCAGTCCCCAGGGACTCCTCTCTGGAAACACCATATATTTT
TRBD2	TRBV6-1	-	TRBJ2-2	CALAGSSGELFF	TGTGCCTTAGCGGGAAGCTCCGGGGAGCTGTTTTTT
TRBD1	TRBV7-9	many	TRBJ2-7	CASSGRGSPEIYEQYF	TGTGCCAGCAGCGGCAGGGGGTCGCCGGAAATCTACGAGCAGTACTTC